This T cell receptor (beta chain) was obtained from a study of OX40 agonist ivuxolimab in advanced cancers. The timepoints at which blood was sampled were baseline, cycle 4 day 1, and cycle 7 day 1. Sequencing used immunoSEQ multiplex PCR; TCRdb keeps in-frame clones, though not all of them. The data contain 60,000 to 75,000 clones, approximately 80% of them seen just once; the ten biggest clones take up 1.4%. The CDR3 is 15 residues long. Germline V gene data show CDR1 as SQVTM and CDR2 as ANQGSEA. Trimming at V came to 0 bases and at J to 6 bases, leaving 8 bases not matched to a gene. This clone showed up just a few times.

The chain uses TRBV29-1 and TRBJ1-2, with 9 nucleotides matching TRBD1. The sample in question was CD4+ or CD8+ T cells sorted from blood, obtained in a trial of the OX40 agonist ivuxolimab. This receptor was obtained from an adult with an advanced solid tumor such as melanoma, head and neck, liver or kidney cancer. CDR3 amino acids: CSVEEATGGANGYTF. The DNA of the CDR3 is TGCAGCGTTGAAGAGGCAACAGGGGGCGCGAATGGCTACACCTTC.